One sample yielded the 24 T cell receptor beta chains listed below, sequenced in a study of blood T cell repertoires in COVID-19. Sequenced by immunoSEQ multiplex PCR; TCRdb stores in-frame clones only, minus some. This sample carries a few hundred thousand clones, 70% to 90% of them seen once, and the ten largest clones take 0.9% to 1%. Sequenced: peripheral blood. These receptor sequences come from a woman in her forties who had recovered from COVID-19.

The chain combines TRBV11-3 with TRBJ1-1; 7 bases line up with TRBD1. J lost 0 bases, V lost 5 bases, and 6 bases had no gene match. The CDR3 totals 15 residues. The germline V gene encodes CDR1 SGHNT and CDR2 YENEEA. The CDR3, as DNA: TGTGCCAGCAGCCAGGGGGGAGCCATGAACACTGAAGCTTTCTTT. It codes for CASSQGGAMNTEAFF.

V is TRBV30 and J is TRBJ1-5; D not resolved. Trimming pared 1 base from V and 1 base from J, leaving 11 bases between. Germline V gives CDR1 GTSNPN, CDR2 SVGIG (reference sequence). The length of the CDR3 is 15 residues. This CDR3 is CAWSDPGRSNQPQHF. In DNA form, the CDR3 reads TGTGCCTGGAGTGACCCCGGGAGGAGCAATCAGCCCCAGCATTTT.

This chain joins TRBV6-2 or TRBV6-3 and TRBJ2-5; D gene unclear. Germline V gives CDR1 MNHEY, CDR2 SVGEGT. V lost 6 bases and J 5 bases, leaving 10 bases between the germline ends. This CDR3 region has 12 residues. The DNA for the CDR3 is TGTGCCAGCAGCCCGGCGGATGAGACCCAGTACTTC. This sequence encodes CASSPADETQYF.

The rearrangement links TRBV6-5 to TRBJ2-2, with TRBD2 matching over 10 bases. V shed 2 bases and J 5 bases; nucleotides not matched to a gene: 2. Germline V gene data show CDR1 as MNHEY and CDR2 as SVGAGI. CDR3 size: 15 residues. The CDR3 region is CASSYVAGGTGELFF. CDR3 bases: TGTGCCAGCAGTTACGTAGCGGGAGGTACCGGGGAGCTGTTTTTT.

The V gene is TRBV5-6, the J gene TRBJ1-4; D is perhaps TRBD1 (5 bases). The CDR3 runs 13 residues. V gave up 2 bases and J gave up 4 bases, with 6 bases separating them. Germline V gene sequence: CDR1 SGHDT, CDR2 YYEEEE. CDR3 DNA: TGTGCCAGCAGCTTCCAGGGTAATGAAAAACTGTTTTTT. Translating it yields CASSFQGNEKLFF.

This rearrangement joins TRBV5-1 to TRBJ2-1, with D possibly TRBD1 on 6 matching bases. Germline CDR1 and CDR2: SGHRS and YFSETQ. The V and J ends lost 4 bases and 0 bases respectively, with 20 bases between them. This CDR3 comprises 18 residues. The CDR3 region is CASSRRTLTGTSYNEQFF. CDR3 bases: TGCGCCAGCAGCCGACGCACCCTTACAGGGACCTCCTACAATGAGCAGTTCTTC. Full variable domain (rest looked up from reference TRBV5-1 and TRBJ2-1): KAGVTQTPRYLIKTRGQQVTLSCSPISGHRSVSWYQQTPGQGLQFLFEYFSETQRNKGNFPGRFSGRQFSNSRSEMNVSTLELGDSALYLCASSRRTLTGTSYNEQFFGPGTRLTVL.

V gene TRBV6-2 or TRBV6-3 combines with J gene TRBJ2-1, with 7 bases lining up with TRBD2. Germline loops: CDR1 MNHEY, CDR2 SVGEGT. The CDR3 is made up of 16 amino acids. V was clipped by 5 bases and J by 3 bases; unmatched bases: 10. The CDR3 sequence is CASSRGSTLGYNEQFF. CDR3 coding DNA: TGTGCCAGCAGTCGCGGGAGCACCCTTGGCTACAATGAGCAGTTCTTC.

The chain carries TRBV7-2 and TRBJ2-1, with 7 bases aligning to TRBD2. Germline CDR1 reads SGHTA; CDR2 reads FQGNSA. J was trimmed by 2 bases and V by 6 bases; bases with no gene match: 7. The CDR3 spans 15 residues. The CDR3 spells CASRPMGGAYNEQFF. The CDR3 coding sequence is TGTGCCAGCAGGCCAATGGGGGGGGCCTACAATGAGCAGTTCTTC.

V usage is TRBV14 and J usage is TRBJ1-2; D remains unclear. V lost 5 bases and J lost 6, with 13 bases in between. The CDR3 has 13 amino acids. Germline assignment: CDR1 SGHDN and CDR2 FVKESK. The CDR3 spells CASSTRLEDGYTF. CDR3 nucleotide sequence: TGTGCCAGCAGCACCCGACTCGAGGATGGCTACACCTTC.

As DNA, the CDR3 is TGTGCCTGGAGTGTAGGGGTAAGATATGAGCAGTTCTTC. Its protein is CAWSVGVRYEQFF. This rearrangement joins TRBV30 to TRBJ2-1, with D possibly TRBD1 on 5 matching bases. The CDR3 totals 13 residues. Deletions cut 0 bases from V and 8 bases from J, with 11 bases between. CDR1 is GTSNPN and CDR2 is SVGIG in the germline V gene (reference sequence).

This chain links TRBV11-2 with TRBJ2-3; D is unresolved. The V and J ends lost 5 bases and 0 bases respectively, with 12 bases between them. Germline-derived CDR1 and CDR2 are SGHAT and FQNNGV. CDR3 size: 15 residues. This chain's CDR3 is CASSRGLVSTDTQYF. CDR3 in DNA: TGTGCCAGCAGCCGTGGGCTGGTAAGCACAGATACGCAGTATTTT.

In its sample, this clone was seen a few times. The chain joins TRBV5-1 to TRBJ2-7, with D possibly being TRBD2 (5 bases). The CDR3 is 15 amino acids. Trimming stripped 2 bases from V and 0 bases from J, with 12 bases between. Germline V gene sequence: CDR1 SGHRS, CDR2 YFSETQ. CDR3 loop: CASSFGGQSSYEQYF. The CDR3 coding sequence is TGCGCCAGCAGCTTCGGCGGGCAAAGCTCCTACGAGCAGTACTTC.

This chain links TRBV18 with TRBJ2-5; 10 bases are shared with TRBD1. The germline V gene encodes CDR1 KGHSH and CDR2 LQKENI. This CDR3 has 14 amino acids. The V and J ends lost 4 bases and 5 bases, in that order; junction bases with no gene match: 4. The CDR3 region has the DNA TGTGCCAGCTCACGACAGGGGGCCGGGGAGACCCAGTACTTC. Protein sequence: CASSRQGAGETQYF.

The chain has TRBV15 and TRBJ1-2; D is possibly TRBD1 (6 bases). Trimming removed 3 bases from V and 14 bases from J, with 22 bases in between. Germline CDR1 LNHNV, CDR2 YYDKDF (reference sequence). This CDR3 is 14 amino acids long. The CDR3 sequence: CATSRGANTHPGTF. CDR3 nucleotide sequence: TGTGCCACCAGCAGGGGGGCAAACACCCACCCGGGGACCTTC.

The chain couples TRBV9 to TRBJ2-1; TRBD2 is a possible D gene (6 bases). V gave up 0 bases and J gave up 7 bases, with 20 bases separating them. Germline CDR1 reads SGDLS; CDR2 reads YYNGEE. This CDR3 spans 17 amino acids. The CDR3 DNA sequence: TGTGCCAGCAGCGTAGAGGGAGGCGGTCGGACCATGAATGAGCAGTTCTTC. This translates into CASSVEGGGRTMNEQFF.

This rearrangement joins TRBV11-3 to TRBJ2-1; D ambiguous. Looked up from germline, CDR1 is SGHNT and CDR2 is YENEEA. This CDR3 contains 15 residues. Trimming stripped 2 bases from V and 1 base from J, with 9 bases between. The CDR3 DNA follows: TGTGCCAGCAGCTTATCCGGTCGATCCTACAATGAGCAGTTCTTC. Translated, it gives CASSLSGRSYNEQFF.

This clone was observed once. V is TRBV19 and J is TRBJ1-5; TRBD1 aligns across 8 bases. The V segment lost 7 bases and the J segment 2 bases; nucleotides outside the gene matches: 4. Germline CDR1 reads LNHDA; CDR2 reads SQIVND (reference sequence). CDR3 size: 14 residues. The CDR3 protein is CASTKQGGNQPQHF. CDR3 DNA sequence: TGTGCCAGTACCAAACAGGGGGGCAATCAGCCCCAGCATTTT.

V and J are TRBV11-2 and TRBJ2-7, with 11 bases lining up with TRBD2. The CDR3 extends over 16 amino acids. Per the germline V gene, CDR1 is SGHAT and CDR2 is FQNNGV. Losses at the gene ends were 5 bases for V and 1 base for J; bases not matched to a gene: 7. CDR3 nucleotide sequence: TGTGCCAGCAGCCCCCCGGGACTAGCGGCTTCCTACGAGCAGTACTTC. This encodes CASSPPGLAASYEQYF.

The rearrangement links TRBV19 to TRBJ2-4, with 8 bases matching TRBD2. J lost 2 bases, V lost 7 bases, and 13 bases had no gene match. Germline values: CDR1 LNHDA, CDR2 SQIVND (reference sequence). The CDR3 length is 17 residues. The chain's CDR3 is CASTQFSGSPSKNIQYF. For the CDR3, the DNA is TGTGCCAGTACCCAATTCAGCGGGAGTCCCTCCAAAAACATTCAGTACTTC.

Note on this clone: One base away lies a much larger clone, so this may be a sequencing read error. The chain has TRBV3-1 (or the pseudogene TRBV3-2) and TRBJ2-7; weak D call: TRBD2 (6 bases). The CDR3 is 11 amino acids. The germline CDR1 and CDR2 sequences are LGHDT and YNNKEL (reference sequence). V was trimmed by 4 bases and J by 6 bases, leaving 7 bases between them. In DNA form, the CDR3 reads TGTGCCAGCAGCCCCGGGGGCGAGCAGTACTTC. Its protein product is CASSPGGEQYF.

This clone appeared a few times. This CDR3 reads CASSSWTANTGELFF. The DNA for the CDR3 is TGTGCCAGCAGCTCCTGGACAGCGAACACCGGGGAGCTGTTTTTT. The V call is TRBV7-9, the J call TRBJ2-2, with a tentative D call TRBD1 (6 bases). The CDR3 spans 15 residues. The V end lost 4 bases, the J end lost 0 bases, and 9 bases lay between the germline ends. In germline, CDR1 is SEHNR, CDR2 FQNEAQ (reference sequence).

The chain recombines TRBV27 with TRBJ2-7; no firm D call. Germline V gives CDR1 MNHEY, CDR2 SMNVEV (reference sequence). Trimming removed 4 bases from V and 0 bases from J, with 7 bases in between. The CDR3 totals 13 residues. The CDR3 nucleotides are TGTGCCAGCAGTTCTCCCCCCTCCTACGAGCAGTACTTC. It yields the protein CASSSPPSYEQYF.

This chain uses TRBV5-1 with TRBJ2-1; 8 nucleotides align to TRBD1. Germline CDR1 is SGHRS and CDR2 is YFSETQ. The CDR3 consists of 14 residues. The V and J ends lost 0 bases and 8 bases, in that order; junction bases with no gene match: 4. Here the CDR3 DNA reads TGCGCCAGCAGCTTGGGGGCAGGGGGCGATGAGCAGTTCTTC. Encoded protein: CASSLGAGGDEQFF.

The genes are TRBV27 and TRBJ2-1; TRBD2 agrees at 11 bases. The V and J ends lost 6 bases and 1 base, in that order; junction bases with no gene match: 17. Germline CDR1 and CDR2: MNHEY and SMNVEV (reference sequence). This CDR3 has 20 residues. The CDR3 DNA follows: TGTGCCAGCAGACCTAGTCGGGGCACTAGCGGGAGTTCGTCCTACAATGAGCAGTTCTTC. Protein product: CASRPSRGTSGSSSYNEQFF.